Listed below are T cell receptor beta chains from one sample, sequenced in a study of blood T cell repertoires in COVID-19. Assay used: immunoSEQ multiplex PCR; TCRdb lists only in-frame clones, some missing. Of 150,000 or so clones in the sample, about 85% are singletons; the top ten hold about 1.2%. The material sequenced was peripheral blood. These receptors all stem from a man aged 60 to 69 who had recovered from COVID-19. Each CDR3 is given with its conserved first and last residue. Each record gives: V gene, clone size, J gene, D gene, CDR3 DNA, CDR3 protein. D genes are given only for firm matches. Rows may omit the clone size; those that give it use once, few, many or a size class.

>TRBV3-1/TRBV3-2|-|TRBJ2-4|-
TGTGCCAGCAGCCAATTATCAGGAGCCAAAAACATTCAGTACTTC
CASSQLSGAKNIQYF
>TRBV7-9|-|TRBJ2-3|-
TGTGCCAGCAGCTTAGGGTCGGGGGGCACAGATACGCAGTATTTT
CASSLGSGGTDTQYF
>TRBV27|once|TRBJ2-6|-
TGTGCCAGCAGTTTATGGGGGGTCTCTGGGGCCAACGTCCTGACTTTC
CASSLWGVSGANVLTF
>TRBV7-9|-|TRBJ2-7|-
TGTGCCAGCAGCCCCCGGTCCACTACCTACGAGCAGTACTTC
CASSPRSTTYEQYF
>TRBV19|-|TRBJ2-2|-
TGTGCCAGTAGTAAGCAGGGGTTGGACACCGGGGAGCTGTTTTTT
CASSKQGLDTGELFF
>TRBV5-6|-|TRBJ1-2|TRBD1
TGTGCCAGCAGCTTTAACAGGGGAGGTAGTGGCTACACCTTC
CASSFNRGGSGYTF
>TRBV7-9|-|TRBJ2-3|TRBD1
TGTGCCAGCAGCTTAGCACAGGGGGTCCCAGATACGCAGTATTTT
CASSLAQGVPDTQYF
>TRBV9|-|TRBJ2-1|-
TGTGCCAGCAGCGCTCTGGGAACAGGGACTGAGCAGTTCTTC
CASSALGTGTEQFF
>TRBV7-9|-|TRBJ1-2|-
TGTGCCAGCAGCTTCCTGCGGCCCGGCGCTAACTATGGCTACACCTTC
CASSFLRPGANYGYTF
>TRBV16|-|TRBJ1-2|-
TGTGCCAGCAGCCAATCGGGCAGGGACTATGGCTACACCTTC
CASSQSGRDYGYTF
>TRBV18|-|TRBJ1-2|-
TGTGCCAGCTCACCGGGGGACACCTATGGCTACACCTTC
CASSPGDTYGYTF
>TRBV5-1|-|TRBJ2-1|-
TGCGCCAGCAGCTTCCCCGTCGGGGGAAGGTCCTACAATGAGCAGTTCTTC
CASSFPVGGRSYNEQFF
>TRBV6-5|-|TRBJ2-1|TRBD2
TGTGCCAGCACCTTAACTAGCGGGGGGTCCAATGAGCAGTTCTTC
CASTLTSGGSNEQFF
>TRBV12-3/TRBV12-4|-|TRBJ1-1|-
TGTGCCAGCAGGTTGGCCGGAGGAGGTGAAGCTTTCTTT
CASRLAGGGEAFF
>TRBV3-1/TRBV3-2|-|TRBJ1-6|TRBD1
TGTGCCAGCAGCCAAGGACAGGGGGTTGGGAATTCACCCCTCCACTTT
CASSQGQGVGNSPLHF
>TRBV7-3|-|TRBJ2-5|-
TGTGCCAGCAGCCTCAACGGCGGGGAAGGGGAGACCCAGTACTTC
CASSLNGGEGETQYF
>TRBV9|-|TRBJ2-1|-
TGTGCCAGCAGCGTAGAACGAGATGAGCAGTTCTTC
CASSVERDEQFF